These 25 T cell receptor beta chains came from one sample sequenced in a study of technical replicates of blood from a handful of donors. Only in-frame clones appear in the TCRdb table, and some are missing; sequencing was by immunoSEQ multiplex PCR. The sample carries 84,000 or so clones, just under 95% recorded once. Sequences were obtained from T cells isolated from PBMCs. The receptors stem from a human donor in good health.

This clone was recorded a few times. As DNA, the CDR3 is TGTGCCAGCAGTGTTACAGGGGGCGACTATGGCTACACCTTC. Translation: CASSVTGGDYGYTF. The gene calls are TRBV27 and TRBJ1-2; 9 nucleotides match TRBD1. The CDR3 covers 14 residues. V gave up 5 bases and J gave up 3 bases; unmatched junction bases: 4. CDR1 and CDR2 from the germline V gene are MNHEY and SMNVEV (reference sequence).

The chain joins TRBV27 to TRBJ1-1; TRBD1 is a possible D gene (5 bases). This CDR3 comprises 12 residues. The V and J ends lost 5 bases and 7 bases respectively, with 11 bases between them. Germline V gene lookup returns CDR1 MNHEY and CDR2 SMNVEV (reference sequence). This CDR3 reads CASSPRGVEAFF. Written as DNA, the CDR3 is TGTGCCAGCAGTCCCCGGGGGGTTGAAGCTTTCTTT.

The chain couples TRBV6-4 to TRBJ2-1; TRBD2 matches at 8 bases. The germline V gene encodes CDR1 MRHNA and CDR2 SNTAGT. The length of the CDR3 is 14 residues. Losses at the gene ends were 4 bases for V and 7 bases for J; bases not matched to a gene: 6. The CDR3 sequence: CASSVLAASNEQFF. The CDR3 DNA reads TGTGCCAGCAGTGTACTAGCGGCCTCTAATGAGCAGTTCTTC.

The V gene is TRBV4-2, the J gene TRBJ2-7; a possible D gene is TRBD2 (5 bases). This CDR3 comprises 14 residues. The V end was cut by 1 base, the J end by 1 base, with 8 bases between. Germline loops: CDR1 LGHNA, CDR2 YNFKEQ. The CDR3, as DNA: TGTGCCAGCAGCCAAGTGGAGGTATCCTACGAGCAGTACTTC. Encoded protein: CASSQVEVSYEQYF.

This chain joins TRBV19 and TRBJ2-7; D might be TRBD1 (5 bases). This CDR3 has 11 residues. V was cut by 8 bases and J by 4 bases, with 9 bases left in between. The germline gives CDR1 LNHDA, CDR2 SQIVND (reference sequence). The CDR3 loop is CASSGYYEQYF. Here the CDR3 DNA reads TGTGCCAGTTCAGGGTATTACGAGCAGTACTTC.

The chain recombines TRBV6-6 with TRBJ1-4, with 9 bases aligning to TRBD1. From germline, CDR1 is MNHNY and CDR2 SVGAGI (reference sequence). V was pared by 6 bases and J by 7 bases, with 12 bases of the junction left unmatched. The CDR3 extends over 16 amino acids. The CDR3 spells CASRTGQGRDGEKLFF. In DNA, the CDR3 is TGTGCCAGCAGAACCGGACAGGGGAGGGATGGTGAAAAACTGTTTTTT.

This chain uses TRBV7-2 with TRBJ1-1; D uncertain. V lost 4 bases and J 2 bases, leaving 11 bases between the germline ends. The CDR3 consists of 14 residues. Germline lookup yields CDR1 SGHTA and CDR2 FQGNSA. In DNA, the CDR3 is TGTGCCAGCAGCTATCGGACGGGAAACACTGAAGCTTTCTTT. Translated: CASSYRTGNTEAFF.

This rearrangement joins TRBV2 to TRBJ2-5; TRBD1 matches 7 bases. CDR1 is SNHLY and CDR2 is FYNNEI in the germline V gene. The ends lost 8 bases at V and 2 bases at J; junction bases unmatched: 14. The CDR3 is 16 residues long. CDR3: CASQSTTGPQQETQYF. The CDR3 coding sequence is TGTGCCAGCCAATCAACGACAGGGCCCCAACAAGAGACCCAGTACTTC.

The chain recombines TRBV5-1 with TRBJ2-1; 9 bases map to TRBD2. The CDR3 loop spans 14 amino acids. CDR1 and CDR2 (germline): SGHRS, YFSETQ. The junction had 6 bases not matched to a gene; V was cut back by 3 bases and J by 8 bases. This CDR3 is CASSSGLAIDEQFF. CDR3 sequence (DNA): TGCGCCAGCAGCTCGGGACTAGCTATCGATGAGCAGTTCTTC. The whole variable domain, filled in from reference TRBV5-1 and TRBJ2-1, reads KAGVTQTPRYLIKTRGQQVTLSCSPISGHRSVSWYQQTPGQGLQFLFEYFSETQRNKGNFPGRFSGRQFSNSRSEMNVSTLELGDSALYLCASSSGLAIDEQFFGPGTRLTVL.

This clone has a single count. This chain links TRBV7-2 with TRBJ2-7; the D is unclear. CDR1 is SGHTA and CDR2 is FQGNSA in the germline V gene. CDR3 length: 12 residues. V dropped 5 bases and J dropped 6 bases, with 11 bases sitting between them. The CDR3 spells CASSAGFLEQYF. In DNA form, the CDR3 reads TGTGCCAGCAGCGCCGGGTTCCTCGAGCAGTACTTC.

This rearrangement joins TRBV28 to TRBJ1-5; D gene unclear. In germline, CDR1 is MDHEN, CDR2 SYDVKM. The CDR3 extends over 11 amino acids. Trimming left V 6 bases short and J 7 bases short, with 7 bases between. CDR3 amino acids: CASSRGQPQHF. In DNA, the CDR3 is TGTGCCAGCAGCCGGGGACAGCCCCAGCATTTT. Full variable domain (remainder filled in from reference TRBV28 and TRBJ1-5): DVKVTQSSRYLVKRTGEKVFLECVQDMDHENMFWYRQDPGLGLRLIYFSYDVKMKEKGDIPEGYSVSREKKERFSLILESASTNQTSMYLCASSRGQPQHFGDGTRLSIL.

This chain connects TRBV14 to TRBJ2-2, with a possible D match to TRBD2 (7 bases). The CDR3 is 20 residues long. V lost 2 bases, J lost 0 bases, and 22 bases lay in between. The germline gives CDR1 SGHDN, CDR2 FVKESK. The CDR3 coding sequence is TGTGCCAGCAGCCAACACCGGGGGGCACCGGGCATCGCGAACACCGGGGAGCTGTTTTTT. Encoded protein: CASSQHRGAPGIANTGELFF.

The chain recombines TRBV18 with TRBJ2-1, with D hard to call. The ends were cut back, 3 bases at V and 0 bases at J, with 12 bases in the middle. Germline V gene sequence: CDR1 KGHSH, CDR2 LQKENI. The CDR3 runs 16 residues. Here the CDR3 reads CASSPRQSSSYNEQFF. CDR3 DNA sequence: TGTGCCAGCTCACCTCGTCAATCGAGCTCCTACAATGAGCAGTTCTTC.

The chain joins TRBV5-4 to TRBJ2-1; no definite D call. V was shortened by 7 bases and J by 6 bases, with 11 bases between the two germline ends. CDR3 length equals 12 residues. The V gene's germline CDR1 is SGHNT and CDR2 YYREEE (reference sequence). In nucleotides, the CDR3 is TGTGCCAGCGGTTCAAGAGGCAATGAGCAGTTCTTC. Protein product: CASGSRGNEQFF.

V and J are TRBV4-1 and TRBJ1-1, with 8 bases that match TRBD1. This CDR3 comprises 15 residues. V lost 10 bases to trimming and J lost 13 bases; unmatched junction nucleotides: 23. Germline-derived CDR1 and CDR2 are MGHRA and YSYEKL. CDR3 residues: CATRPTGEDEGGGFF. The CDR3 region has the DNA TGCGCCACCCGACCGACAGGGGAAGACGAAGGTGGTGGTTTCTTT.

The rearrangement uses TRBV5-1 and TRBJ2-1; 10 bases align to TRBD1. Looked up from germline, CDR1 is SGHRS and CDR2 is YFSETQ. This CDR3 is 16 amino acids long. J was trimmed by 8 bases and V by 2 bases; bases with no gene match: 10. The CDR3 reads CASSFSPAGTGDEQFF. CDR3 bases: TGCGCCAGCAGCTTTTCCCCCGCCGGGACAGGGGATGAGCAGTTCTTC.

V gene TRBV19 combines with J gene TRBJ1-5; no clear D gene. Trimming took off 6 bases at V and 2 bases at J, with 11 bases between the two ends. This CDR3 region has 14 residues. Germline CDR1 and CDR2: LNHDA and SQIVND (reference sequence). CDR3 sequence: CASRKLGRNQPQHF. CDR3 DNA: TGTGCCAGTAGAAAACTCGGTCGCAATCAGCCCCAGCATTTT.

The chain uses TRBV9 and TRBJ2-5; 7 bases map to TRBD2. The germline V gene encodes CDR1 SGDLS and CDR2 YYNGEE. Trimming took 0 bases from V and 2 from J; bases not matched to a gene: 4. The CDR3 spans 15 residues. The CDR3 loop reads CASSVGLAAQETQYF. The CDR3 DNA follows: TGTGCCAGCAGCGTAGGCCTAGCGGCGCAAGAGACCCAGTACTTC.

The chain has TRBV6-6 and TRBJ2-7; the D gene is possibly TRBD2 (6 bases). The CDR3 contains 15 residues. The germline V gene has CDR1 MNHNY and CDR2 SVGAGI (reference sequence). V was cut by 5 bases and J by 6 bases, with 20 bases left in between. Here the CDR3 reads CASSNMGLSAPEQYF. As DNA, the CDR3 is TGTGCCAGCAGTAATATGGGACTCTCAGCCCCCGAGCAGTACTTC.

This chain joins TRBV2 and TRBJ1-2; 7 nucleotides align to TRBD1. The CDR3 runs to 15 residues. After removal of 4 bases from V and 3 bases from J, the junction contained 8 bases not matched to a gene. Germline V CDR1 and CDR2: SNHLY, FYNNEI. Here the CDR3 DNA reads TGTGCCAGCAGTGCAAGACAGGGAAGGGACTATGGCTACACCTTC. As protein: CASSARQGRDYGYTF.

This clone was seen just once. The J gene is TRBJ1-6, the V gene TRBV5-1; D is ambiguous. Germline-derived CDR1 and CDR2 are SGHRS and YFSETQ. The CDR3 spans 13 residues. V lost 5 bases and J lost 7, with 10 bases in between. CDR3 amino acids: CASSYQVNSPLHF. CDR3 bases: TGCGCCAGCAGTTATCAGGTCAATTCACCCCTCCACTTT.

The rearrangement uses TRBV10-1 and TRBJ2-3, with 7 nucleotides matching TRBD2. After removal of 6 bases from V and 2 bases from J, the junction contained 11 bases not matched to a gene. CDR1 and CDR2 from the germline V gene are WNHNN and SYGVQD (reference sequence). CDR3 length: 16 amino acids. CDR3 region: CASSPRLATDTDTQYF. CDR3 DNA sequence: TGCGCCAGCAGCCCTAGACTAGCAACAGACACAGATACGCAGTATTTT.

The chain uses TRBV28 and TRBJ2-7; 7 nucleotides align to TRBD1. V lost 5 bases to trimming and J lost 3 bases; unmatched junction nucleotides: 16. The CDR3 is made up of 17 amino acids. Germline CDR1 MDHEN, CDR2 SYDVKM. CDR3 amino acids: CASSVLGTVLANYEQYF. The CDR3 DNA is TGTGCCAGCAGTGTGCTAGGGACAGTTTTAGCAAACTACGAGCAGTACTTC.

This clone has more than one count but fewer than ten. CDR3 in amino acids: CASSPTSGDYEQYF. CDR3 DNA sequence: TGTGCCAGCTCCCCGACTAGCGGAGACTACGAGCAGTACTTC. The gene calls are TRBV18 and TRBJ2-7; TRBD2 matches at 9 bases. Germline CDR1 KGHSH, CDR2 LQKENI. After removal of 6 bases from V and 3 bases from J, the junction contained 6 bases not matched to a gene. This CDR3 is built from 14 residues.

The rearrangement links TRBV5-8 to TRBJ1-1; D is unresolved. Germline assignment: CDR1 SGHTS and CDR2 YDEGEE. This CDR3 region has 13 residues. The V gene lost 0 bases and the J gene lost 7 bases, with 10 bases spanning the gap. The CDR3 sequence: CASSLAREREAFF. CDR3 in DNA: TGTGCCAGCAGCTTGGCGAGGGAACGTGAAGCTTTCTTT.